The 32 T cell receptor beta chains below were found in one sample sequenced in a study of graft-versus-host responses after intestinal transplantation. The table came from immunoSEQ multiplex PCR; TCRdb's copy has only in-frame clones and leaves some out. The table includes about 14,000 clones, roughly four fifths detected once. This sample comprised PBMCs, obtained after intestinal transplantation. These TCRs come from a human patient who received an intestinal transplant, so some T cells may come from the graft donor.

This chain links TRBV4-2 with TRBJ2-5; perhaps TRBD2 as D (6 bases). The V gene's germline CDR1 is LGHNA and CDR2 YNFKEQ. Trimming removed 1 base from V and 4 bases from J, with 13 bases in between. The CDR3 runs 15 residues. CDR3 nucleotide sequence: TGTGCCAGCAGCCAAGTCACGGGAGTTTCAGAGACCCAGTACTTC. Protein: CASSQVTGVSETQYF.

The rearrangement uses TRBV30 and TRBJ2-7; 8 nucleotides line up with TRBD2. Unmatched junction bases numbered 10, after V lost 2 bases and J lost 7 bases. Germline CDR1 GTSNPN, CDR2 SVGIG (reference sequence). The CDR3 extends over 14 amino acids. Here the CDR3 reads CAWSSDSGGREQYF. For the CDR3, the DNA is TGTGCCTGGAGTTCGGATAGCGGCGGGAGGGAGCAGTACTTC.

V and J are TRBV7-2 and TRBJ1-2, with D possibly TRBD1 on 5 matching bases. Trimming took off 1 base at V and 8 bases at J, with 20 bases between the two ends. The CDR3 runs 16 residues. Germline assignment: CDR1 SGHTA and CDR2 FQGNSA. CDR3 in amino acids: CASSLDAGPILPGYTF. The CDR3 region has the DNA TGTGCCAGCAGCTTAGATGCAGGGCCCATTTTGCCCGGCTACACCTTC.

J is TRBJ2-6 and V is TRBV2; D may correspond to TRBD1 or TRBD2 (5 bases each). This CDR3 has 18 amino acids. V was cut by 1 base and J by 2 bases, with 15 bases left in between. Germline V CDR1 and CDR2: SNHLY, FYNNEI. The chain's CDR3 is CASSEGRGMGPGANVLTF. The DNA for the CDR3 is TGTGCCAGCAGTGAAGGACGGGGCATGGGACCTGGGGCCAACGTCCTGACTTTC.

The rearrangement links TRBV7-9 to TRBJ2-1; 7 bases agree with TRBD2. Trimming took 5 bases from V and 0 from J; bases not matched to a gene: 4. Per the germline V gene, CDR1 is SEHNR and CDR2 is FQNEAQ (reference sequence). The CDR3 consists of 15 residues. The CDR3 DNA reads as TGTGCCAGCAGCCAGACGGGGGGCTCCTACAATGAGCAGTTCTTC. Translated, it gives CASSQTGGSYNEQFF.

Here the CDR3 reads CASGNTGELFF. In nucleotides, the CDR3 is TGTGCCAGCGGGAACACCGGGGAGCTGTTTTTT. The chain combines TRBV27 with TRBJ2-2, with D unclear. The CDR3 is 11 residues long. Per the germline V gene, CDR1 is MNHEY and CDR2 is SMNVEV (reference sequence). Trimming pared 8 bases from V and 1 base from J, leaving 2 bases between.

This clone was seen more than once but under ten times. The V call is TRBV6-5, the J call TRBJ1-1; D unclear. The CDR3 runs 14 residues. In germline, CDR1 is MNHEY, CDR2 SVGAGI. Trimming pared 7 bases from V and 2 bases from J, leaving 14 bases between. This chain's CDR3 is CASKLSWTNTEAFF. The CDR3 DNA sequence: TGTGCCAGCAAGCTTTCCTGGACCAACACTGAAGCTTTCTTT.

J is TRBJ1-2 and V is TRBV4-1; 7 positions match TRBD1. The V segment lost 4 bases and the J segment 1 base; nucleotides outside the gene matches: 18. The V gene's germline CDR1 is MGHRA and CDR2 YSYEKL. CDR3 length: 19 amino acids. CDR3 amino acids: CASSPPAGTGVGFNYGYTF. The CDR3 DNA is TGCGCCAGCAGCCCCCCAGCGGGTACAGGGGTCGGATTTAACTATGGCTACACCTTC.

This clone was seen just once. The chain recombines TRBV9 with TRBJ2-2; 11 bases match TRBD2. V lost 0 bases to trimming and J lost 5 bases; unmatched junction nucleotides: 0. The CDR3 totals 15 residues. CDR1 and CDR2 from the germline V gene are SGDLS and YYNGEE. The CDR3 DNA follows: TGTGCCAGCAGCGTAGGGACTAGCGGGACCGGGGAGCTGTTTTTT. Amino acid sequence: CASSVGTSGTGELFF.

Notes on this clone: Germline is not matched at one junction end, which may reflect a read error. The genes are TRBV7-7 and TRBJ2-2; TRBD2 might be the D (6 bases). The CDR3 is 14 residues long. Germline CDR1 SSHAT, CDR2 FNYEAQ (reference sequence). In DNA form, the CDR3 reads TGTGCTAGCAGTGGCGGGGCGAACACCGGGGAGCTGTTTTTT. Translated, it gives CASSGGANTGELFF.

This chain's CDR3 is CASSTRDTTRGEKLFF. The CDR3 nucleotides read TGTGCCAGCAGTACCCGGGACACAACGCGGGGTGAAAAACTGTTTTTT. The chain recombines TRBV6-6 with TRBJ1-4, with a weak D call TRBD1 (6 bases). Trimming left V 5 bases short and J 7 bases short, with 20 bases between. The CDR3 has 16 residues. Per germline, CDR1 MNHNY and CDR2 SVGAGI (reference sequence).

This clone was recorded once. The V call is TRBV2, the J call TRBJ1-1, with unresolved D. In germline, CDR1 is SNHLY, CDR2 FYNNEI. Trimming took off 5 bases at V and 1 base at J, with 8 bases between the two ends. This CDR3 is built from 13 residues. The CDR3 nucleotides read TGTGCCAGCAGTAACGGGCGGAACACTGAAGCTTTCTTT. The encoded protein is CASSNGRNTEAFF.

The J gene is TRBJ2-2, the V gene TRBV7-3; tentative D call: TRBD1 (6 bases). Germline V gene data show CDR1 as SGHTA and CDR2 as FQGTGA. Trimming took off 0 bases at V and 4 bases at J, with 12 bases between the two ends. The CDR3 extends over 16 amino acids. The CDR3 here is CASSLTRTAVTGELFF. CDR3 in DNA: TGTGCCAGCAGCTTAACACGGACAGCGGTCACCGGGGAGCTGTTTTTT.

The J gene is TRBJ2-7, the V gene TRBV14; D might be TRBD1 (6 bases). Germline V gene sequence: CDR1 SGHDN, CDR2 FVKESK. The CDR3 runs to 12 residues. V was trimmed by 4 bases and J by 5 bases, leaving 9 bases between them. CDR3 sequence reads: CASSPTGHEQYF. The CDR3 coding sequence is TGTGCCAGCAGCCCGACAGGCCACGAGCAGTACTTC. The full variable domain, completed using reference TRBV14 and TRBJ2-7, is EAGVTQFPSHSVIEKGQTVTLRCDPISGHDNLYWYRRVMGKEIKFLLHFVKESKQDESGMPNNRFLAERTGGTYSTLKVQPAELEDSGVYFCASSPTGHEQYFGPGTRLTVT.

CDR3 loop: CASSSTGSPYEQYF. The CDR3 region has the DNA TGTGCCAGCAGCTCGACAGGGTCCCCCTACGAGCAGTACTTC. V is TRBV7-4 and J is TRBJ2-7, with TRBD1 matching 7 bases. Trimming cost V 4 bases and J 2 bases; bases outside gene matches: 5. Germline V gene lookup returns CDR1 SGHVT and CDR2 SQSDAQ. The CDR3 is 14 residues long.

The sample holds one count of this clone. J is TRBJ2-3 and V is TRBV18, with D tentatively TRBD2 (5 bases). The V gene's germline CDR1 is KGHSH and CDR2 LQKENI. Trimming took off 4 bases at V and 1 base at J, with 12 bases between the two ends. This CDR3 is built from 15 residues. The CDR3 DNA reads TGTGCCAGCTCACAACAGTGGGGAGGCACAGATACGCAGTATTTT. Its protein is CASSQQWGGTDTQYF.

The chain combines TRBV7-6 with TRBJ2-7; tentative D call: TRBD1 (5 bases). The germline gives CDR1 SGHVS, CDR2 FNYEAQ. The V and J ends lost 2 bases and 3 bases respectively, with 11 bases between them. This CDR3 region has 14 residues. CDR3 DNA sequence: TGTGCCAGCAGCTTAAGTCAGGGTAACTACGAGCAGTACTTC. Protein product: CASSLSQGNYEQYF.

The count of this clone is one. The V call is TRBV5-6, the J call TRBJ2-7; possibly TRBD1 or TRBD2 for D (5 bases each). Trimming stripped 4 bases from V and 7 bases from J, with 18 bases between. There are 14 residues in the CDR3. CDR1 and CDR2 from the germline V gene are SGHDT and YYEEEE. The CDR3 spells CASSPTGTAGEQYF. Here the CDR3 DNA reads TGTGCCAGCAGCCCCACCGGGACGGCCGGGGAGCAGTACTTC.

The V call is TRBV28, the J call TRBJ1-4; 9 nucleotides line up with TRBD1. The CDR3 is 15 amino acids. Trimming took 5 bases from V and 8 from J; bases not matched to a gene: 9. Per germline, CDR1 MDHEN and CDR2 SYDVKM. The CDR3 region is CASSDRTGEEEKLFF. CDR3 nucleotides: TGTGCCAGCAGTGATCGGACAGGGGAGGAGGAAAAACTGTTTTTT.

V gene TRBV7-9 combines with J gene TRBJ2-5; 7 bases map to TRBD1. From germline, CDR1 is SEHNR and CDR2 FQNEAQ (reference sequence). Trimming took 3 bases from V and 4 from J; bases not matched to a gene: 2. The length of the CDR3 is 13 residues. The CDR3, as DNA: TGTGCCAGCAGCTTCCCAGGGGGAGAGACCCAGTACTTC. It is translated as CASSFPGGETQYF.

The chain is built from TRBV28 and TRBJ1-5; 10 positions agree with TRBD1. V lost 6 bases to trimming and J lost 6 bases; unmatched junction nucleotides: 8. The CDR3 loop spans 15 amino acids. Germline V gene sequence: CDR1 MDHEN, CDR2 SYDVKM. The CDR3 sequence is CASRSRDRGFQPQHF. The CDR3 nucleotides are TGTGCCAGCAGGTCCCGGGACAGGGGTTTTCAGCCCCAGCATTTT. Complete variable domain (other parts from reference TRBV28 and TRBJ1-5): DVKVTQSSRYLVKRTGEKVFLECVQDMDHENMFWYRQDPGLGLRLIYFSYDVKMKEKGDIPEGYSVSREKKERFSLILESASTNQTSMYLCASRSRDRGFQPQHFGDGTRLSIL.

In its sample, this clone was seen a few times. The CDR3 DNA follows: TGCAGCGTTCGTTGGACTGAAGCTTTCTTT. It specifies CSVRWTEAFF. The chain has TRBV29-1 and TRBJ1-1; D is undetermined. Germline loops: CDR1 SQVTM, CDR2 ANQGSEA. V lost 5 bases, J lost 5 bases, and 6 bases lay in between. This CDR3 has 10 residues.

J is TRBJ2-1 and V is TRBV27; D is unclear. Germline loops: CDR1 MNHEY, CDR2 SMNVEV (reference sequence). V dropped 4 bases and J dropped 7 bases, with 11 bases sitting between them. The CDR3 is 13 amino acids. CDR3 sequence: CASSSLGPNEQFF. Here the CDR3 DNA reads TGTGCCAGCAGTTCCCTTGGCCCTAATGAGCAGTTCTTC.

CDR3 sequence (DNA): TGTGCCAGCTCACCGGACATAAACAGAGAGACCCAGTACTTC. It translates to CASSPDINRETQYF. The gene calls are TRBV18 and TRBJ2-5, with D possibly matching TRBD1 (5 bases). V was clipped by 3 bases and J by 4 bases, with 12 bases between them. Germline loops: CDR1 KGHSH, CDR2 LQKENI. The CDR3 length is 14 residues. The full variable domain, in which reference TRBV18 and TRBJ2-5 provide the parts outside the CDR3, is NAGVMQNPRHLVRRRGQEARLRCSPMKGHSHVYWYRQLPEEGLKFMVYLQKENIIDESGMPKERFSAEFPKEGPSILRIQQVVRGDSAAYFCASSPDINRETQYFGPGTRLLVL.

The chain combines TRBV19 with TRBJ2-2; the D gene is possibly TRBD2 (6 bases). The V and J ends lost 9 bases and 4 bases respectively, with 21 bases between them. The CDR3 totals 16 residues. Germline CDR1 reads LNHDA; CDR2 reads SQIVND (reference sequence). CDR3 protein: CASDRDSGTGTGELFF. The CDR3 DNA is TGTGCCAGCGACCGGGACTCAGGAACGGGCACCGGGGAGCTGTTTTTT.

V and J are TRBV2 and TRBJ2-7, with 8 positions matching TRBD2. The CDR3 runs to 15 residues. Germline lookup yields CDR1 SNHLY and CDR2 FYNNEI. The V segment lost 8 bases and the J segment 0 bases; nucleotides outside the gene matches: 9. The CDR3 nucleotides are TGTGCCAGCGGACGAGCGGGAGTTGACTCCTACGAGCAGTACTTC. Amino acids: CASGRAGVDSYEQYF.

Judged by abundance, this clone is large. The chain employs TRBV6-1 and TRBJ2-7; D remains unclear. CDR1 and CDR2 from the germline V gene are MNHNS and SASEGT. V was cut by 8 bases and J by 1 base, with 6 bases left in between. The CDR3 runs 11 residues. CDR3 sequence reads: CASVYSYEQYF. CDR3 DNA: TGTGCCAGCGTCTATTCCTACGAGCAGTACTTC.

The chain links TRBV29-1 to TRBJ2-3; TRBD1 matches 7 bases. Looked up from germline, CDR1 is SQVTM and CDR2 is ANQGSEA. The CDR3 runs 12 residues. After removal of 6 bases from V and 1 base from J, the junction contained 1 base not matched to a gene. CDR3 amino acids: CSVDRGTDTQYF. In DNA, the CDR3 is TGCAGCGTAGACAGGGGCACAGATACGCAGTATTTT.

By share, this clone ranks as medium-sized. The chain uses TRBV19 and TRBJ1-4; no clear D gene. There are 15 residues in the CDR3. The germline gives CDR1 LNHDA, CDR2 SQIVND (reference sequence). Between the trimmed V and J ends, which lost 5 bases and 8 bases, there was a span of 18 bases. As DNA, the CDR3 is TGTGCCAGTAGTGCAGGACTCACTTCGGGGGAAAAACTGTTTTTT. It yields the protein CASSAGLTSGEKLFF.

The chain recombines TRBV30 with TRBJ2-5; TRBD2 matches 7 bases. V dropped 2 bases and J dropped 5; count of bases not matched to a gene: 8. Germline V gene data show CDR1 as GTSNPN and CDR2 as SVGIG (reference sequence). The CDR3 runs 14 residues. CDR3 DNA: TGTGCCTGGAGTAGGGGCGGGAGATACGAGACCCAGTACTTC. This gives the protein CAWSRGGRYETQYF.

This clone showed up just a few times. This chain uses TRBV10-3 with TRBJ2-7; a weak D match, TRBD2 (6 bases). CDR1 is ENHRY, CDR2 SYGVKD, per germline. This CDR3 is 13 amino acids long. Trimming left V 6 bases short and J 6 bases short, with 15 bases between. This CDR3 is CAIRRDGRREQYF. The DNA for the CDR3 is TGTGCCATCAGGCGGGACGGACGACGCGAGCAGTACTTC.

The chain links TRBV18 to TRBJ2-3; D may be TRBD2 (7 bases). Trimming took 0 bases from V and 0 from J, leaving 10 bases between them. Germline-derived CDR1 and CDR2 are KGHSH and LQKENI. The CDR3 contains 16 residues. The CDR3 DNA reads TGTGCCAGCTCACCACCGGCGGGGGCTAGCACAGATACGCAGTATTTT. It encodes CASSPPAGASTDTQYF. Looking up the rest from reference TRBV18 and TRBJ2-3 gives the full variable domain: NAGVMQNPRHLVRRRGQEARLRCSPMKGHSHVYWYRQLPEEGLKFMVYLQKENIIDESGMPKERFSAEFPKEGPSILRIQQVVRGDSAAYFCASSPPAGASTDTQYFGPGTRLTVL.